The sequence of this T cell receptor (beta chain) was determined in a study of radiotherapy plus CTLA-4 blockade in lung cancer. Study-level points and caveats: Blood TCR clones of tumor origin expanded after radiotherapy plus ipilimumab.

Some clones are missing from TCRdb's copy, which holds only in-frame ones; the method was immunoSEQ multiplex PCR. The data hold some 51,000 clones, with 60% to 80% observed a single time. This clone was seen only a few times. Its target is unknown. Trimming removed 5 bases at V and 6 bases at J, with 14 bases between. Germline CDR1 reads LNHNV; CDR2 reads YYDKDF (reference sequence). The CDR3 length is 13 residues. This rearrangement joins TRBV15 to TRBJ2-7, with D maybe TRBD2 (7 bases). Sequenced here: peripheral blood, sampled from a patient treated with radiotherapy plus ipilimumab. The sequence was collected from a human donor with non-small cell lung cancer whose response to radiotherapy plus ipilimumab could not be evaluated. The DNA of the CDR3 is TGTGCCACCAGCCCTCCGGGGGGCGTCGAGCAGTACTTC. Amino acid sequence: CATSPPGGVEQYF.